The next 15 T cell receptor gamma chains were all read from a single sample in a study of γδ T cells in repeated Plasmodium falciparum infection. TCRdb reanalysed the multiplex PCR reads with CATT. The sample lists about 30,000 gamma-chain clones, 1.4% occurring once. Flow sorting of PBMC yielded separate Vgamma9/Vdelta2+ and Vdelta2-negative gammadelta T cell populations for bulk repertoire analysis. Sequencing was performed on gamma-delta T cells from blood. These receptors originate from a pool of human donors (malaria-infected and uninfected, not separated).

Comments on this clone: TCRdb has a much larger clone's protein, which differs at residue 3 from the translation of this DNA, likely because of a read error; what is shown is the protein translated from the DNA. J is TRGJ1 or TRGJ2 and V is TRGV3. TCRdb gives no J gene; it was assigned here by matching the DNA to germline. The CDR3 loop spans 13 amino acids. CDR1 and CDR2 (germline): VTNTFY, YDVSTARD (reference sequence). In DNA form, the CDR3 reads TGTGCCGCCTGGGACAGATTGCATTATAAGAAACTCTTT. Its protein product is CAAWDRLHYKKLF.

This clone was counted ten times or more. The protein held in TCRdb is that of a much larger clone and does not match this DNA's translation at residue 12, likely because of a read error; the protein shown is translated from the DNA. At the DNA level, this CDR3 is encoded by other sequences in the same sample as well. The chain recombines TRGV9 with TRGJP. The CDR3 totals 15 residues. From germline, CDR1 is GITISATS and CDR2 ISYDGTV (reference sequence). The CDR3 DNA reads as TGTGCCTTGTGGGAGGTGGAGTTGGGCAAAAAAGTCAAGGTATTT. Translating gives CALWEVELGKKVKVF.

This clone was recorded many times. J gene calling gave no result, while the V gene is TRGV4. Germline assignment: CDR1 EGSTGY and CDR2 YDSYTSSV. This CDR3 region has 9 residues. CDR3 coding DNA: TGTGCCACCTGGGATGACGCCCTCTTT. It codes for CATWDDALF.

A few counts support this clone. TCRdb shows a much larger clone's protein in place of this DNA's translation, and the two differ at residue 11, likely through a read error; the protein shown is translated from the DNA. This chain joins TRGV9 and TRGJP. The J gene, not given by TCRdb, was assigned here from a germline match of the nucleotide sequence. Trimming at V came to 4 bases and at J to 9 bases, leaving 18 bases not matched to a gene. The CDR3 is 19 residues long. CDR1 is GITISATS and CDR2 is ISYDGTV in the germline V gene (reference sequence). CDR3 bases: TGTGCCTTGTGGGATGAAACCGGAGTGGGAGGGTTGGGCAAAAAAATCAAGGTATTT. This encodes CALWDETGVGGLGKKIKVF.

This clone was found a few times. This probably arose from a read error, given a far larger clone one base away. This sample includes further DNA sequences coding for the same CDR3. No J gene was named, though the V gene is TRGV9. This CDR3 region has 12 residues. CDR1 GITISATS and CDR2 ISYDGTV come from the germline V gene (reference sequence). DNA for the CDR3: TGTGCCTTGTGGGAGGCTACTGATAAGAAACTCTTC. Amino acid sequence: CALWEATDKKLF.

For this clone: A read error likely explains this, since a far larger clone differs by one base. The sample carries other DNA sequences with the same CDR3. The V gene was identified as TRGV3, while no J gene was called. The CDR3 extends over 11 amino acids. Germline V gives CDR1 VTNTFY, CDR2 YDVSTARD (reference sequence). The CDR3 is CATWDNVRKLF. The CDR3 DNA reads TGTGCCACCTGGGACAATGTTCGGAAGCTCTTT.

This clone was seen ten or more times. The chain couples TRGV4 to TRGJ1 or TRGJ2. No J segment appears in TCRdb, so it was assigned here by matching the sequence to germline. This CDR3 has 16 residues. V lost 4 bases, J lost 2 bases, and 14 bases stayed unmatched. Germline CDR1 reads EGSTGY; CDR2 reads YDSYTSSV. The CDR3 loop is CATWDPSSLYYYKKLF. CDR3 coding DNA: TGTGCCACCTGGGACCCATCTTCCCTTTATTATTATAAGAAACTCTTT.

This clone was seen ten or more times. A far larger clone is one nucleotide away, so this likely arose from a read error. Other DNA sequences within the sample encode an identical CDR3. The V gene is given as TRGV3, and no J gene call is available. There are 12 residues in the CDR3. Germline V lookup: CDR1 VTNTFY, CDR2 YDVSTARD (reference sequence). The CDR3 DNA reads TGTGCCACCTGGGACAGGCACTATAAGAAGCTCTTT. This sequence encodes CATWDRHYKKLF.

Notes on this clone: TCRdb's protein, taken from a much larger clone, differs from this DNA's translation at residue 2, likely owing to a read error; the protein displayed comes from the DNA. This sequence joins TRGV5 and TRGJ1 or TRGJ2. TCRdb records no J gene; here it was assigned by comparing the DNA to germline. Germline assignment: CDR1 VINAFY and CDR2 YDVSNSKD. CDR3 length: 14 amino acids. CDR3 DNA sequence: TGTACCACCTGGGACGGTCAGAATTATTATAAGAAACTCTTT. The encoded protein is CTTWDGQNYYKKLF.

As concerns this clone: TCRdb assigns this DNA the protein of a much larger clone, which departs from its translation at residue 3; this likely reflects a read error, and the protein shown comes from translating the DNA. The chain links TRGV3 to TRGJ1 or TRGJ2. The J gene is not listed in TCRdb, so it was assigned here from a DNA match to germline. Germline CDR1 VTNTFY, CDR2 YDVSTARD (reference sequence). The CDR3 covers 13 residues. The CDR3 DNA is TGTGCCGCCTGGGACAGCGTTTATTATAAGAAACTCTTT. Translation: CAAWDSVYYKKLF.

This clone showed up many times. TCRdb shows a much larger clone's protein in place of this DNA's translation, and the two differ at residue 9, likely through a read error; the protein shown is translated from the DNA. This chain uses TRGV9 with TRGJP. TCRdb is silent on the J gene; assignment here came from matching the DNA to germline. This CDR3 is 17 amino acids long. The germline V gene encodes CDR1 GITISATS and CDR2 ISYDGTV (reference sequence). The chain's CDR3 is CALWEATQGLGKKIKVF. CDR3 coding DNA: TGTGCCTTGTGGGAGGCCACCCAAGGGTTGGGCAAAAAAATCAAGGTATTT.

This clone came up many times. This chain joins TRGV3 and TRGJ1 or TRGJ2. Unmatched junction bases numbered 5, after V lost 4 bases and J lost 2 bases. This CDR3 has 13 residues. Germline V gene data show CDR1 as VTNTFY and CDR2 as YDVSTARD (reference sequence). CDR3 coding DNA: TGTGCCACCTGGGAGGATTATTATTATAAGAAACTCTTT. This sequence encodes CATWEDYYYKKLF.

Details on this clone: A read error is likely here: a far larger clone is one base away. Other DNA sequences of this sample code for an identical CDR3. The chain couples TRGV4 to TRGJ1 or TRGJ2. Matching the DNA to germline supplied the J gene, which TCRdb does not give. Unmatched junction bases numbered 8, after V lost 2 bases and J lost 7 bases. The CDR3 sequence is 13 residues long. CDR1 is EGSTGY and CDR2 is YDSYTSSV in the germline V gene. The CDR3 protein is CATWDVWYYKKLF. As DNA, the CDR3 is TGTGCCACCTGGGATGTTTGGTACTATAAGAAACTCTTT.

In the case of this clone: This DNA translates differently at residue 11 from the TCRdb protein, which is that of a much larger clone; a read error is likely, and the protein shown is the DNA's own translation. Here the V gene is TRGV9, but the J gene went uncalled. This CDR3 comprises 13 residues. Germline V CDR1 and CDR2: GITISATS, ISYDGTV (reference sequence). CDR3 sequence reads: CALWESSGYKNLF. CDR3 DNA: TGTGCCTTGTGGGAGTCTAGTGGTTATAAGAACCTCTTT.

This clone turned up a few times. The protein that TCRdb holds for this DNA derives from a much larger clone and differs from the translated DNA at residue 3, which likely indicates a read error; the protein shown here is translated from the DNA. The CDR3 bases are TGTGCCGCCTGGGATGAAGGGAATTATAAGAAACTCTTT. Amino acids: CAAWDEGNYKKLF. The rearrangement uses TRGV4 and TRGJ1 or TRGJ2. TCRdb lists no J gene, so it was determined here by aligning the DNA to germline. The germline V gene has CDR1 EGSTGY and CDR2 YDSYTSSV. This CDR3 is built from 13 residues.